This TCR beta chain was documented in a study of tissue T cells after allogeneic stem cell transplantation. Study-wide results and caveats: Only a limited share of tissue TCRs appeared in blood or spleen.

Time point defined: mouse harvest day 7 after allogeneic transplant. Mouse grafts combined 10^7 T-cell-depleted bone marrow cells with 10^6 splenic CD5+ T cells. This mouse GVHD model was MHC-mismatched B6 to BALB/c, profiled day 7 or 14. V lost 5 bases and J 0 bases, leaving 15 bases between the germline ends. The length of the CDR3 is 16 residues. Germline V gene lookup returns CDR1 KGHPV and CDR2 FQNQEV (reference sequence). As for this clone: Its target is unknown. Gene names are mouse gene names. Sequencing ends 1 residue short of the CDR3 end; the germline J gene provides the rest.

The method was immunoSEQ multiplex PCR; TCRdb's version includes in-frame clones alone and lacks a portion of them. There are thousands of clones in the sample; approximately 42% occur only once, and about 2% lies in the top ten. V and J are TRBV26 and TRBJ2-5; D possibly uses TRBD1 or TRBD2 (6 bases each). This clonotype was sampled from a female BALB/c mouse given C57BL/6 T cells with graft-versus-host disease after an allogeneic hematopoietic cell transplant. The sequenced material came from skin. The CDR3 sequence is CASSRQAWGNQDTQYF. The CDR3 DNA, read in part, is TGTGCCAGCAGTAGACAGGCCTGGGGAAACCAAGACACCCAGTAC.